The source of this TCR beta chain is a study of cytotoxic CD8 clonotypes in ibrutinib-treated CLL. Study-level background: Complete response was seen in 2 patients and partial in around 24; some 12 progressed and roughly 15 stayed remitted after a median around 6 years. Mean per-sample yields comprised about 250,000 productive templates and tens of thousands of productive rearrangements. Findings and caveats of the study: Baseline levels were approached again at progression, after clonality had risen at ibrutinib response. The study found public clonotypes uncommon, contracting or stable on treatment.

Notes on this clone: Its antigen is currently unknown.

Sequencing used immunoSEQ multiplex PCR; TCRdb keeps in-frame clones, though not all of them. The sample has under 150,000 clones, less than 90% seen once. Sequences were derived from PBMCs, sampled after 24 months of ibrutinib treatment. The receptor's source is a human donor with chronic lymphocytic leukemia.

This CDR3 is CASSSGTEPKGYTF. The CDR3, as DNA: TGCGCCAGCAGCTCAGGGACAGAACCTAAGGGCTACACCTTC. The genes are TRBV5-1 and TRBJ1-2; 7 bases agree with TRBD1. Germline V gene sequence: CDR1 SGHRS, CDR2 YFSETQ. The CDR3 is made up of 14 amino acids. V dropped 3 bases and J dropped 8; count of bases not matched to a gene: 10.